This T cell receptor beta chain came from a study of blood T cell repertoires in COVID-19 (dated by TCRdb to 2018 to 2021). As for the study more broadly: Collaborator samples came from the United States, Italy and Spain and covered acute and convalescent phases of COVID-19. The prospective study material was composed of cDNA or gDNA derived from T cells, B-cell-depleted T cells, or PBMCs. The dataset comprised deeply sampled blood TCRbeta repertoires from subjects exposed to, actively infected with, or recovered from COVID-19. The repertoires were released in a freely available public database intended as a resource for research on the immune response to SARS-CoV-2. Samples came from the ongoing ImmuneRACE study (first 160 participants) plus 1,254 subjects from 6 global collaborators. The sample metadata nearly always contained a de-identified subject ID, COVID-19 status, age in years and sex. Where available, HLA class I and class II types were taken from metadata supplied by the sample provider and were not determined by assay-based typing.

From its cysteine to its phenylalanine, the CDR3 spans 12 amino acids. The DNA shown is the 36-base CDR3, in frame from base 1. V is cut by 6 bases and J by 7 bases, and the space between the germline ends is 12 bases. About this clone itself: Its antigen has not been determined. No base-level quality is on record; no much larger clone is a single base apart.

The immunoSEQ Assay, a bias-controlled multiplex PCR, was used to amplify TCRbeta CDR3 regions from genomic DNA. In the paper's pipeline: The number of nucleated cells in each sample was estimated by amplification of reference gene primers within the assay. To quantify the absolute abundance of each unique TCRbeta CDR3 rearrangement, sequence reads were collapsed and filtered. For each sample, productive Simpson clonality was calculated by taking the square root of Simpson's diversity index across productive rearrangements. The table was pulled from immuneACCESS by TCRdb, which kept in-frame rearrangements only. Such tables lose some clones; where checked, under half of the loss comes from unresolved V genes, and the rest has no known cause. V and J calls and clone size are copied from that table; D and trimming were computed from the DNA. The sample data list 300,000 to 350,000 clones, and over 80% of these were observed just once. The leading ten clones occupy around 9.9% of the sample.

On the study overall, not on this receptor specifically: The quantity of clinical and demographic metadata differed by source and by participant and was supplied without curation.

At one collaborating source in Seattle, patients were enrolled during active infection and were followed longitudinally through the course of disease. Collaborating institutions collected whole blood in K2EDTA tubes following their own protocols. For TCRbeta analysis, collaborators shipped samples as frozen whole blood, isolated PBMCs, or DNA extracted from either of those sample types. The material sequenced was peripheral blood. The sequence is built from TRBV12-3 or TRBV12-4 and TRBJ1-2; TRBD1 is a possible D gene, resting on 5 matching bases. The receptor comes from a man between 25 and 39 years old with COVID-19, enrolled during active disease. The DNA sequence follows: TGTGCCAGCAGACCGGGGGGGGGTGGCTACACCTTC. Its protein reads: CASRPGGGGYTF.